Each of the 14 T cell receptor beta chains below was sequenced from the same sample in a study of blood T cells in healthy people across ages. A second about 7 to 12 cycle PCR used barcoded and J-beta primers. From the 5' RACE reads, TCRdb called clonotypes with MiXCR, one entry per CDR3 protein. The sample gives 1.8 million or so distinct CDR3 sequences, 39% of which show up once; 23% is in the top ten. The specimen sequenced was blood. Receptors originate from a human donor in good health.

The chain carries TRBV11-2 and TRBJ1-4, with D perhaps matching TRBD1 (5 bases). Looked up from germline, CDR1 is SGHAT and CDR2 is FQNNGV. With 1 base removed from V and 13 bases from J, the gap between germline ends came to 16 bases. There are 14 residues in the CDR3. CDR3 region: CASSLGQSQTGLFF. The CDR3 nucleotides are TGTGCCAGCAGCTTAGGACAGTCCCAGACGGGACTGTTTTTT.

This clonotype was detected a few times. The rearrangement joins TRBV29-1 to TRBJ1-2; D is unresolved. V dropped 3 bases and J dropped 3 bases, with 11 bases sitting between them. CDR3 length: 13 amino acids. CDR1 and CDR2 from the germline V gene are SQVTM and ANQGSEA. The CDR3 DNA reads TGCAGCGTTGACGACGGACTAGACTATGGCTACACCTTC. Protein sequence: CSVDDGLDYGYTF.

This chain connects TRBV6-5 to TRBJ2-3, with D perhaps matching TRBD1 (5 bases). The ends were cut back, 7 bases at V and 2 bases at J, with 10 bases in the middle. The CDR3 totals 13 residues. The V gene's germline CDR1 is MNHEY and CDR2 SVGAGI. The CDR3 loop is CASNTGDTDTQYF. The CDR3 nucleotides are TGTGCCAGCAACACAGGTGACACAGATACGCAGTATTTT.

In this sample, this clonotype turned up a few times. The chain recombines TRBV7-3 with TRBJ2-1; D is perhaps TRBD2 (6 bases). The CDR3 covers 14 residues. Per the germline V gene, CDR1 is SGHTA and CDR2 is FQGTGA. The V end was cut by 2 bases, the J end by 6 bases, with 11 bases between. The CDR3 reads CASSLQRASNEQFF. The CDR3 DNA follows: TGTGCCAGCAGCTTACAGCGGGCATCCAATGAGCAGTTCTTC.

This clonotype was found many times. The CDR3: CASSGLAGGPDTQYF. The CDR3 nucleotides read TGTGCCAGCAGTGGACTAGCGGGGGGGCCAGATACGCAGTATTTT. V usage is TRBV6-1 and J usage is TRBJ2-3; TRBD2 matches at 14 bases. Germline assignment: CDR1 MNHNS and CDR2 SASEGT. V shed 4 bases, J shed 4 bases, and the junction held 1 base outside the gene matches. CDR3 length: 15 residues.

This clonotype came up a few times. At one boundary the junction diverges from the germline segment, which might be a read error. The chain carries TRBV5-4 and TRBJ2-7; no firm D call. CDR3 length equals 15 residues. Looked up from germline, CDR1 is SGHNT and CDR2 is YYREEE (reference sequence). The CDR3 sequence: CASSLLESFSYEQYF. In DNA, the CDR3 is TGTGCCAGTAGCTTATTAGAGAGTTTCTCCTACGAGCAGTACTTC.

This chain uses TRBV6-2 or TRBV6-3 with TRBJ2-7; a possible D gene is TRBD1 (6 bases). From germline, CDR1 is MNHEY and CDR2 SVGEGT. The CDR3 is made up of 15 amino acids. V lost 6 bases and J 0 bases, leaving 15 bases between the germline ends. CDR3: CASRATGSLSYEQYF. The CDR3 DNA follows: TGTGCCAGCAGGGCGACAGGTAGTCTCTCCTACGAGCAGTACTTC.

A single count supports this clonotype. The chain uses TRBV7-2 and TRBJ1-2; D not certain. Germline assignment: CDR1 SGHTA and CDR2 FQGNSA. The length of the CDR3 is 15 residues. With 1 base removed from V and 2 bases from J, the gap between germline ends came to 11 bases. CDR3 residues: CASSLVALGNYGYTF. Here the CDR3 DNA reads TGTGCCAGCAGCTTAGTAGCGTTGGGAAACTATGGCTACACCTTC.

This clonotype was detected a few times. The V gene is TRBV18, the J gene TRBJ2-7; 7 bases fit TRBD1. The junction had 6 bases not matched to a gene; V was cut back by 3 bases and J by 1 base. Germline V gives CDR1 KGHSH, CDR2 LQKENI. The CDR3 runs to 15 residues. The DNA for the CDR3 is TGTGCCAGCTCACCGTCCCGGGACAGTTCCTACGAGCAGTACTTC. Its protein product is CASSPSRDSSYEQYF.

The chain recombines TRBV10-3 with TRBJ1-6; D unclear. CDR3 length equals 13 residues. Trimming cost V 0 bases and J 9 bases, with 6 bases left between them. CDR1 and CDR2 (germline): ENHRY, SYGVKD. The CDR3 loop reads CAISESTASPLHF. The CDR3 nucleotides read TGTGCCATCAGTGAGTCAACCGCTTCACCCCTCCACTTT.

The chain employs TRBV12-3 or TRBV12-4 and TRBJ1-5; perhaps TRBD1 as D (5 bases). Trimming stripped 1 base from V and 3 bases from J, with 10 bases between. This CDR3 region has 15 residues. The CDR3 DNA sequence: TGTGCCAGCAGTTTAGGCAGGGCGGTCAATCAGCCCCAGCATTTT. Translating it yields CASSLGRAVNQPQHF.

The chain uses TRBV5-1 and TRBJ1-1; TRBD1 agrees at 8 bases. J lost 0 bases, V lost 4 bases, and 8 bases had no gene match. Germline V gene data show CDR1 as SGHRS and CDR2 as YFSETQ. The CDR3 length is 16 residues. The CDR3, as DNA: TGCGCCAGCAGCCCGTGGACAGGGAACATGAACACTGAAGCTTTCTTT. This encodes CASSPWTGNMNTEAFF.

The rearrangement joins TRBV9 to TRBJ2-7; D not certain. The CDR3 runs to 14 residues. V dropped 0 bases and J dropped 0 bases, with 7 bases sitting between them. Germline CDR1 and CDR2: SGDLS and YYNGEE. CDR3 loop: CASSVDMGSYEQYF. The CDR3 bases are TGTGCCAGCAGCGTAGATATGGGCTCCTACGAGCAGTACTTC.

J is TRBJ1-2 and V is TRBV5-1; D gene ambiguous. The V gene lost 0 bases and the J gene lost 7 bases, with 13 bases spanning the gap. The CDR3 runs 14 residues. Per the germline V gene, CDR1 is SGHRS and CDR2 is YFSETQ. The CDR3 DNA sequence: TGCGCCAGCAGCTTGGAACGAGAGGGTTCTGGCTACACCTTC. It codes for CASSLEREGSGYTF.